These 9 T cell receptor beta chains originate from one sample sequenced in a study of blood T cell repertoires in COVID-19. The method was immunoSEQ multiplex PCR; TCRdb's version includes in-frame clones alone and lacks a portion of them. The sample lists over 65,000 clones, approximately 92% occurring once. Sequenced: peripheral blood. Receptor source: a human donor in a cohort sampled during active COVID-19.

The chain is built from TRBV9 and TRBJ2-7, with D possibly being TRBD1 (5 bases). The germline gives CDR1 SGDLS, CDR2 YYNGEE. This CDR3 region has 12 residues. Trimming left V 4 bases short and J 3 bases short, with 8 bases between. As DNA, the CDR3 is TGTGCCAGCAGCCCCGGACACTACGAGCAGTACTTC. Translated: CASSPGHYEQYF.

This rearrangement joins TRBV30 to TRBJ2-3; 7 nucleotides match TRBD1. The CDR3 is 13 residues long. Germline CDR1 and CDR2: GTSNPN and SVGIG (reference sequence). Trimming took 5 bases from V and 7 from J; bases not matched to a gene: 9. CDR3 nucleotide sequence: TGTGCCTGGGCCGGGACAGCCAGGAATACGCAGTATTTT. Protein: CAWAGTARNTQYF.

In DNA, the CDR3 is TGTGCCAGCAGCTCCACCGGACTAGCGGGGGGTCTGGGCGAGCAGTACTTC. It is translated as CASSSTGLAGGLGEQYF. J is TRBJ2-7 and V is TRBV9, with TRBD2 matching 14 bases. The V gene's germline CDR1 is SGDLS and CDR2 YYNGEE. The CDR3 runs to 17 residues. The ends lost 4 bases at V and 6 bases at J; junction bases unmatched: 12.

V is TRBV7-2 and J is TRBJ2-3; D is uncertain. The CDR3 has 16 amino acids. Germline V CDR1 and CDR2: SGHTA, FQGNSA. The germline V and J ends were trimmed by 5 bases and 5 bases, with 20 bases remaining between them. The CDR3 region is CASSPLRTPSEDTQYF. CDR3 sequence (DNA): TGTGCCAGCAGCCCCCTGAGAACTCCGAGTGAAGATACGCAGTATTTT.

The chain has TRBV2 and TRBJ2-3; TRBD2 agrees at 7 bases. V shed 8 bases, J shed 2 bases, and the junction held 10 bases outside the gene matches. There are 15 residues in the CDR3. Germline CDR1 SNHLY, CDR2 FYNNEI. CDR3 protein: CASCLAGATTDTQYF. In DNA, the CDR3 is TGTGCCAGCTGTTTAGCGGGTGCGACCACAGATACGCAGTATTTT. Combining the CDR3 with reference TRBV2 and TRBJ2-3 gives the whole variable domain EPEVTQTPSHQVTQMGQEVILRCVPISNHLYFYWYRQILGQKVEFLVSFYNNEISEKSEIFDDQFSVERPDGSNFTLKIRSTKLEDSAMYFCASCLAGATTDTQYFGPGTRLTVL.

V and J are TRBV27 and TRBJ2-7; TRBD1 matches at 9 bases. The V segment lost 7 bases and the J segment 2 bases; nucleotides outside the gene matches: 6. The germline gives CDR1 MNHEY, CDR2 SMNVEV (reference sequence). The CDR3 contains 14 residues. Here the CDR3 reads CASKTGTGTYEQYF. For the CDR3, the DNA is TGTGCCAGCAAAACCGGGACAGGGACCTACGAGCAGTACTTC.

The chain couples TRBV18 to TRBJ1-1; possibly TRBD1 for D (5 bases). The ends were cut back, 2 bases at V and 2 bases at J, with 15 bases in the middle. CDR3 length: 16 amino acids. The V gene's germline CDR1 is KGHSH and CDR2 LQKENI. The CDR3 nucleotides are TGTGCCAGCTCACCATTTGCAGGGATCGCTAACACTGAAGCTTTCTTT. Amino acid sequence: CASSPFAGIANTEAFF.

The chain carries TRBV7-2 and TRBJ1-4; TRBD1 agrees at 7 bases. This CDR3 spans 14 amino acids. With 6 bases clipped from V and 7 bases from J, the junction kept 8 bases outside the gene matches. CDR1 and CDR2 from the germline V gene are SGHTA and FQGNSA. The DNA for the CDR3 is TGTGCCAGCAGTCTCGACAGGGTGGTTGAAAAACTGTTTTTT. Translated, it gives CASSLDRVVEKLFF.

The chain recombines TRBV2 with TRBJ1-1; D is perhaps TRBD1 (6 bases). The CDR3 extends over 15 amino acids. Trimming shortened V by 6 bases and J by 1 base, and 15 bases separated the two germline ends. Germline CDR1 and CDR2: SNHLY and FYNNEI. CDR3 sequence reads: CASRRADRTNTEAFF. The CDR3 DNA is TGTGCCAGCAGACGCGCGGACAGAACGAACACTGAAGCTTTCTTT.